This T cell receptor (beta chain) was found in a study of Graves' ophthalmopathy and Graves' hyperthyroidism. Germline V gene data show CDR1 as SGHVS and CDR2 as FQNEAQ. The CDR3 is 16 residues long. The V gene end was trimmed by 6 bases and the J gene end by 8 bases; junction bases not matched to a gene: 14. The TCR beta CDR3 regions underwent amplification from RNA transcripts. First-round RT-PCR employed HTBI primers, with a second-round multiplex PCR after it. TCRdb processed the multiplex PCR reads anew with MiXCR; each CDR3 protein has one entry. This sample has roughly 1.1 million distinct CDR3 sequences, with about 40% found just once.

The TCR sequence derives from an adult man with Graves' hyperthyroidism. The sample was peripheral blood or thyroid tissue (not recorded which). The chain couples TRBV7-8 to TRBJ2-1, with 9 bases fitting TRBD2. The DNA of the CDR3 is TGTGCCAGCAGGTTCCGGGCGGGGGGGCAGGTCCATGAGCAGTTCTTC. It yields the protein CASRFRAGGQVHEQFF.